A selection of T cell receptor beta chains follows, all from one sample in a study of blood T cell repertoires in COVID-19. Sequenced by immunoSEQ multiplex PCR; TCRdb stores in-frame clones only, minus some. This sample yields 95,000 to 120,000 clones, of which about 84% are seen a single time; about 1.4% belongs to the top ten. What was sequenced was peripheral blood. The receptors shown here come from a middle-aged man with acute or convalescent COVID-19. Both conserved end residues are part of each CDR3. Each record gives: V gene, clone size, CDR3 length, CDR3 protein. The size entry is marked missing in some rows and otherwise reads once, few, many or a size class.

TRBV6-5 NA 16 CASSSTSGEVADTQYF
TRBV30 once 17 CAWSRGSGGALWQPQHF
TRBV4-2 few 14 CASSQDRTELEAFF
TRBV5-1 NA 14 CASSGDTNYNEQFF
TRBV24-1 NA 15 CATSEAGSSTYEQYF
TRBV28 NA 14 CASTSGTGYDEQYF
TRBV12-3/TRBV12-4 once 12 CASSPTGNTIYF
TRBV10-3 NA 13 CAIRQGVNQPQHF
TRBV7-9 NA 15 CASSFLDRDNSPLHF
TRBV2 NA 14 CASTGGVGNQPQHF
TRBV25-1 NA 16 CASSEGTPGVNYGYTF
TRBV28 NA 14 CASSFRVLNTEAFF
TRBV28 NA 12 CASSSGWDGYTF
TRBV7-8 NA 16 CASSLGSVAGETEAFF
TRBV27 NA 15 CASSAGGQSTDTQYF
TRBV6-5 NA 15 CASSLGQFDNYGYTF
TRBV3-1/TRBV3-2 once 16 CASSQATSKVDTEAFF
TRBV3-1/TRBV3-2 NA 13 CASSGTPNQPQHF
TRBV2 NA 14 CAIHTGSMNTEAFF
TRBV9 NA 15 CASRRGLGGEEKLFF
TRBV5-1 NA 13 CASSYGGDYGYTF
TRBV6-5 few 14 CASNPTGTRNTIYF
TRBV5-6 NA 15 CASSFTDRPNYGYTF
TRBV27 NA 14 CASSAGGPADTQYF
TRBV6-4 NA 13 CASSRPRGQPQHF
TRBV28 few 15 CASSIQGFSSYEQYF
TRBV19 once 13 CASSLTETYEQYF
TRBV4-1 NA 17 CASSPHLGAGGSYEQYF
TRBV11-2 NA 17 CASSLWLAVNSYNEQFF
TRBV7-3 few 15 CASSFFWGLKTEAFF
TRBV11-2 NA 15 CASSLVWADGNTIYF
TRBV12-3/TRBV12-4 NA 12 CASGRRNQPQHF
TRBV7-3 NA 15 CASSRTGAPNQPQHF
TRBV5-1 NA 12 CASSLLGSEQYF
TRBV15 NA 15 CATSHTSGAPNEQFF
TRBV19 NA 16 CASRSAGGASGNTIYF
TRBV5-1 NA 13 CASSTTFTDTQYF
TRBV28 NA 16 CASSLYRDSSGNTIYF
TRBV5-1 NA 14 CASSMGRGQAGYTF
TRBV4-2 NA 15 CASSQETTGVRGYTF
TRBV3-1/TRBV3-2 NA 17 CASSQGTTGSGGETQYF
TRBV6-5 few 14 CASTRDRSNTEAFF
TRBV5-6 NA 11 CASSSTYEQYF
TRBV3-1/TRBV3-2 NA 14 CASSTKPTGPEQYF
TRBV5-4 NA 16 CASSSSGLSSYNEQFF
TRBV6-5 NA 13 CASSYRSNQPQHF
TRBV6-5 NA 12 CASTRAGSPLHF
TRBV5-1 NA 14 CASSLGQGGEKLFF
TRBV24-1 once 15 CATSDPGQGQETQYF
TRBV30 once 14 CAWSVGGSTDTQYF
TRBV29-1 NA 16 CSASQGSNRGGETQYF